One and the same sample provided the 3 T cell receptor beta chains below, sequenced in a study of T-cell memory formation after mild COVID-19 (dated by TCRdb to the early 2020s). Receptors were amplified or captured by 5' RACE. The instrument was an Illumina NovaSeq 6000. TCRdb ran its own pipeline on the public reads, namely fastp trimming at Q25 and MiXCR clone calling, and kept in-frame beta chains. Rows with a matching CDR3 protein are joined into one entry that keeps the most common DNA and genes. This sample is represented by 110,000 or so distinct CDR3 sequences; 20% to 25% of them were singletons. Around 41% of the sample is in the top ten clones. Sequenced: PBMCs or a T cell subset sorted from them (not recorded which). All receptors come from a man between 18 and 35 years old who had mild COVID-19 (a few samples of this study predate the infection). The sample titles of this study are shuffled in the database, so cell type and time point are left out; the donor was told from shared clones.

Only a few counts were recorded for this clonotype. In DNA form, the CDR3 reads TGTGCCACCAGTGATAAGCAAGGGGGCCCCTACAATGAGCAGTTCTTC. Residues: CATSDKQGGPYNEQFF. The chain employs TRBV24-1 and TRBJ2-1, with 7 bases that match TRBD1. CDR3 length: 16 residues. Germline assignment: CDR1 KGHDR and CDR2 SFDVKD. Unmatched junction bases numbered 6, after V lost 3 bases and J lost 2 bases.

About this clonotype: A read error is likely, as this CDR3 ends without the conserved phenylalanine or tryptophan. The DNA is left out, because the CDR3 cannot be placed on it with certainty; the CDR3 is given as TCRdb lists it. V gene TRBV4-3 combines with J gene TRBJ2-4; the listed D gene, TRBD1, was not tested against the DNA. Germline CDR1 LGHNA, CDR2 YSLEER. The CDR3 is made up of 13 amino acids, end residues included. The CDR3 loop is CASSQDLGQPLFI.

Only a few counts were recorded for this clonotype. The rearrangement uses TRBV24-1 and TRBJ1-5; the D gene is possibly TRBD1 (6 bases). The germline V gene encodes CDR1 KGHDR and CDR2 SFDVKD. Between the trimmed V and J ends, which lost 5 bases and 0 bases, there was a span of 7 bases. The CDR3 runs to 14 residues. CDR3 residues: CATSGTVSNQPQHF. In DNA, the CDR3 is TGTGCCACCAGTGGGACAGTTAGCAATCAGCCCCAGCATTTT.